This TCR beta chain was identified in a study of T cell changes during pregnancy in multiple sclerosis (dated by TCRdb to the late 2010s). Turning to the overall study: The study examined how the T cell repertoire changed over the course of pregnancy in women with multiple sclerosis.

Library creation used the immunoSEQ multiplex PCR assay. This is the immuneACCESS table as TCRdb keeps it, with only in-frame sequences that have V and J called. A part of the clones is gone; compared with another copy, unresolved V genes explain less than half, and the rest is unexplained. The sample includes about 77,000 clones, with 89% observed a single time. 1.5% to 2% of the sample rests with the top ten. To note about this clone: Its antigen remains unidentified. Base qualities are not provided; no much larger clone lies one nucleotide away.

The junction shows trimming of 4 bases on V and 6 bases on J, plus 19 bases between the germline ends. Via the germline V gene (reference sequence), CDR1 is PRHDT and CDR2 FYEKMQ. From cysteine to phenylalanine, the CDR3 is 16 amino acids long. This entry keeps only the CDR3 DNA: 48 bases, framed from base 1. The clonotype was recovered from a female donor with multiple sclerosis, enrolled in a pregnancy study. The chain was built from TRBV13 and TRBJ2-1; a weak D assignment points to TRBD1 (7 bases agree). The sequences come from peripheral blood, collected before pregnancy. The DNA sequence follows: TGTGCCAGCAGCTATGGGCAGGGGGGCCCTTTCAATGAGCAGTTCTTC. Translated, this gives CASSYGQGGPFNEQFF.